This entry describes one TCR beta chain. These data belong to a study of blood T cell repertoires in COVID-19. Whole-study context: Samples of COVID-19 (acute and convalescent) were obtained from the United States, Italy and Spain. In each case, the material was cDNA or gDNA derived from T cells, B-cell-depleted T cells, or PBMCs.

In the study's own analysis: Cell counts per sample came from amplifying reference gene primers. Some clones are missing from TCRdb's copy, which holds only in-frame ones; the method was immunoSEQ multiplex PCR. V and J calls and clone size are as listed in that table; D and trimming were resolved from the DNA. The data hold 170,000 or so clones, with less than 90% observed a single time. Sequences were obtained from peripheral blood. The TCR comes from a man aged 18-30 years with active or convalescent COVID-19.

CDR3 sequence reads: CASRPSPRTGGQGYGYTF. CDR3 DNA sequence: TGTGCCAGCAGGCCAAGCCCCCGGACAGGGGGCCAGGGCTATGGCTACACCTTC. V gene TRBV27 combines with J gene TRBJ1-2; 11 bases fit TRBD1. Germline V gene sequence: CDR1 MNHEY, CDR2 SMNVEV (reference sequence). This CDR3 contains 18 residues. V lost 6 bases and J lost 4; bases outside the gene matches: 16.